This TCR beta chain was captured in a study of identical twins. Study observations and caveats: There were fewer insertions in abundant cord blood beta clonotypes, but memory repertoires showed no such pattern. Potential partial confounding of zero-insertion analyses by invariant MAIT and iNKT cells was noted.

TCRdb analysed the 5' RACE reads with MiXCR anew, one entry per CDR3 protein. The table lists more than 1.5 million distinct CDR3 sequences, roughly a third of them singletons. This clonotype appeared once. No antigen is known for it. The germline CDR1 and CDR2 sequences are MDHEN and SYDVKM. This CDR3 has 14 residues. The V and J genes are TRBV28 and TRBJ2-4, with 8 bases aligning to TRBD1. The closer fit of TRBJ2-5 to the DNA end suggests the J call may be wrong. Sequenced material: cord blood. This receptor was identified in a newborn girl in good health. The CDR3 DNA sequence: TGTGCCAGCAGTCCCTGGACAGGGCGGGAGACCCAGTACTTC. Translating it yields CASSPWTGRETQYF.